What follows are 28 T cell receptor beta chains derived from one specimen sequenced in a study of T cells after yellow fever vaccination. TCRdb called the 5' RACE reads again in MiXCR, with one record for every CDR3 protein. This table has some 600,000 distinct CDR3 sequences, roughly a sixth appearing once. The sequenced sample was PBMCs, obtained less than 6 days after the first yellow fever vaccination. These receptor sequences come from a man younger than 30 who received the YFV17D yellow fever vaccine.

The genes are TRBV7-9 and TRBJ2-5; tentatively, D is TRBD2 (5 bases). CDR3 size: 14 residues. Germline assignment: CDR1 SEHNR and CDR2 FQNEAQ (reference sequence). V was pared by 5 bases and J by 3 bases, with 13 bases between. The CDR3 here is CASSPRGHEETQYF. CDR3 sequence (DNA): TGTGCCAGCAGCCCCAGAGGGCATGAAGAGACCCAGTACTTC.

This clonotype has only a few counts. The chain carries TRBV5-1 and TRBJ2-3; D not certain. Deletions cut 0 bases from V and 6 bases from J, with 11 bases between. This CDR3 comprises 14 residues. Germline lookup yields CDR1 SGHRS and CDR2 YFSETQ. As DNA, the CDR3 is TGCGCCAGCAGCTTGGAGTGGGCCGGGGATACGCAGTATTTT. Residues: CASSLEWAGDTQYF.

This clonotype was recorded a few times. For the CDR3, the DNA is TGTGCCAGCACCAGCGGGGAGGGAGATACGCAGTATTTT. Its translation is CASTSGEGDTQYF. The chain is built from TRBV7-3 and TRBJ2-3, with 7 positions matching TRBD2. V lost 7 bases to trimming and J lost 5 bases; unmatched junction nucleotides: 6. Germline CDR1 reads SGHTA; CDR2 reads FQGTGA. This CDR3 is 13 amino acids long.

This chain connects TRBV4-1 to TRBJ1-2; the D gene is possibly TRBD1 (5 bases). Germline-derived CDR1 and CDR2 are MGHRA and YSYEKL. The CDR3 has 13 residues. Trimming shortened V by 5 bases and J by 8 bases, and 15 bases separated the two germline ends. The CDR3 bases are TGCGCCAGCAGCTTCGGGCCCAGGGACGGCTACACCTTC. Translating gives CASSFGPRDGYTF.

The rearrangement uses TRBV29-1 and TRBJ1-1; TRBD1 agrees at 7 bases. The germline gives CDR1 SQVTM, CDR2 ANQGSEA. J lost 3 bases, V lost 7 bases, and 8 bases had no gene match. The CDR3 covers 13 residues. The CDR3 DNA follows: TGCAGCGCCAGGGGGAGGATCGACACTGAAGCTTTCTTT. Translation: CSARGRIDTEAFF.

This clonotype was counted many times. V and J are TRBV12-3 or TRBV12-4 and TRBJ2-3; 11 bases match TRBD2. V shed 1 base and J 2 bases; nucleotides not matched to a gene: 2. CDR3 length: 16 residues. CDR3 coding DNA: TGTGCCAGCAGTTTAGGACTAGCGGGACCCACAGATACGCAGTATTTT. Its translation: CASSLGLAGPTDTQYF.

This chain connects TRBV6-1 to TRBJ2-2, with a weak D call TRBD1 (6 bases). The V gene lost 6 bases and the J gene lost 0 bases, with 11 bases spanning the gap. CDR1 is MNHNS and CDR2 is SASEGT in the germline V gene. The CDR3 is made up of 15 amino acids. The CDR3 spells CASRNGQTNTGELFF. As DNA, the CDR3 is TGTGCCAGCAGAAACGGACAGACGAACACCGGGGAGCTGTTTTTT.

The chain uses TRBV6-1 and TRBJ2-3, with D unclear. The CDR3 consists of 17 residues. V lost 3 bases to trimming and J lost 4 bases, with 20 bases between them. Germline CDR1 is MNHNS and CDR2 is SASEGT. The DNA for the CDR3 is TGTGCCAGCAGTGACGCAGGCCCCTTCCGGTGGGCAGATACGCAGTATTTT. This translates into CASSDAGPFRWADTQYF.

This clonotype was picked up a small number of times. The CDR3 DNA reads as TGTGCCAGCAGAGAGTGGGGGACAGGGACCTACAATGAGCAGTTCTTC. Translated: CASREWGTGTYNEQFF. The chain joins TRBV6-2 or TRBV6-3 to TRBJ2-1; 9 nucleotides agree with TRBD1. The CDR3 length is 16 residues. V trimming: 6 bases; J trimming: 2 bases; junction bases outside the gene matches: 8. Germline lookup yields CDR1 MNHEY and CDR2 SVGEGT.

This clonotype was recorded many times. V gene TRBV7-7 combines with J gene TRBJ2-1; D gene unclear. CDR3 size: 13 residues. Germline loops: CDR1 SSHAT, CDR2 FNYEAQ (reference sequence). Trimming pared 1 base from V and 8 bases from J, leaving 9 bases between. The CDR3 nucleotides are TGTGCCAGCAGCTTAGATGGTGGGGATGAGCAGTTCTTC. It is translated as CASSLDGGDEQFF.

The rearrangement links TRBV7-2 to TRBJ2-1; 7 bases agree with TRBD2. The CDR3 is 16 residues long. The germline CDR1 and CDR2 sequences are SGHTA and FQGNSA. The trim removed 5 bases at V and 2 bases at J, leaving 9 bases unmatched. The CDR3 DNA reads as TGTGCCAGCAGCCAATGGGGACTATCGACCTACAATGAGCAGTTCTTC. Its translation is CASSQWGLSTYNEQFF.

This chain connects TRBV7-2 to TRBJ2-3, with 9 nucleotides matching TRBD2. CDR1 is SGHTA and CDR2 is FQGNSA in the germline V gene. This CDR3 comprises 15 residues. After removal of 4 bases from V and 1 base from J, the junction contained 3 bases not matched to a gene. CDR3 region: CASSSRLAGTDTQYF. CDR3 sequence (DNA): TGTGCCAGCAGCTCTCGACTAGCGGGCACAGATACGCAGTATTTT. The full variable domain, in which reference TRBV7-2 and TRBJ2-3 provide the parts outside the CDR3, is GAGVSQSPSNKVTEKGKDVELRCDPISGHTALYWYRQSLGQGLEFLIYFQGNSAPDKSGLPSDRFSAERTGGSVSTLTIQRTQQEDSAVYLCASSSRLAGTDTQYFGPGTRLTVL.

With respect to this clonotype: With a much larger clone just one base away, this may be a read error. The rearrangement uses TRBV12-3 or TRBV12-4 and TRBJ1-3, with unresolved D. The CDR3 has 12 amino acids. The germline V and J ends were trimmed by 6 bases and 0 bases, with 3 bases remaining between them. The CDR3 coding sequence is TGTGCCAGCAGGGTCTCTGGAAACACCATATATTTT. It codes for CASRVSGNTIYF.

This clonotype was detected once. V is TRBV5-1 and J is TRBJ2-3; 9 nucleotides align to TRBD1. The V gene end was trimmed by 2 bases and the J gene end by 5 bases; junction bases not matched to a gene: 6. The CDR3 runs 15 residues. Germline V lookup: CDR1 SGHRS, CDR2 YFSETQ. CDR3 residues: CASSLARTGVDTQYF. The CDR3 DNA follows: TGCGCCAGCAGCTTAGCCCGGACAGGGGTAGATACGCAGTATTTT.

There are a few counts of this clonotype. The rearrangement links TRBV6-1 to TRBJ2-3; D is possibly TRBD1 (6 bases). The germline gives CDR1 MNHNS, CDR2 SASEGT. The CDR3 extends over 13 amino acids. V was trimmed by 0 bases and J by 12 bases, leaving 13 bases between them. In DNA, the CDR3 is TGTGCCAGCAGTGAAGCGGGGGCTACTGCACAGTATTTT. Amino acids: CASSEAGATAQYF.

This clonotype turned up a few times. The chain has TRBV29-1 and TRBJ2-2, with no clear D. Germline V gene sequence: CDR1 SQVTM, CDR2 ANQGSEA. There are 13 residues in the CDR3. Trimming took 4 bases from V and 4 from J, leaving 10 bases between them. CDR3 sequence reads: CSVGLPITGELFF. In nucleotides, the CDR3 is TGCAGCGTTGGACTTCCCATCACCGGGGAGCTGTTTTTT.

Only a few counts were recorded for this clonotype. The chain carries TRBV10-3 and TRBJ1-4; weak D call: TRBD1 (6 bases). With 10 bases removed from V and 0 bases from J, the gap between germline ends came to 21 bases. The germline V gene has CDR1 ENHRY and CDR2 SYGVKD. CDR3 size: 17 residues. CDR3 coding DNA: TGTGCCACCCGGTCGGGGGGCCAACATTCAACTAATGAAAAACTGTTTTTT. Translation: CATRSGGQHSTNEKLFF.

V and J are TRBV4-1 and TRBJ2-1; 12 nucleotides agree with TRBD2. J lost 3 bases, V lost 0 bases, and 3 bases had no gene match. The germline V gene encodes CDR1 MGHRA and CDR2 YSYEKL. There are 17 residues in the CDR3. CDR3 protein: CASSQDRLAGDYNEQFF. The CDR3 DNA sequence: TGCGCCAGCAGCCAAGACCGACTAGCGGGGGACTACAATGAGCAGTTCTTC.

V and J are TRBV14 and TRBJ1-1, with TRBD1 matching 8 bases. Germline assignment: CDR1 SGHDN and CDR2 FVKESK. The length of the CDR3 is 15 residues. J gave up 0 bases and V 5 bases, and 5 bases lay outside the gene matches. The CDR3 DNA reads as TGTGCCAGCAGCAAGGACAGGGCGGTGAACACTGAAGCTTTCTTT. Translation gives CASSKDRAVNTEAFF.

This clonotype appeared many times. The gene calls are TRBV7-2 and TRBJ1-1; D is undetermined. The V gene lost 4 bases and the J gene lost 4 bases, with 10 bases spanning the gap. Germline CDR1 reads SGHTA; CDR2 reads FQGNSA. CDR3 size: 13 residues. The CDR3 sequence: CASSSHHGTEAFF. CDR3 nucleotide sequence: TGTGCCAGCAGCTCCCATCACGGCACTGAAGCTTTCTTT.

This clonotype has at least ten counts. The chain joins TRBV4-1 to TRBJ2-3, with D uncertain. Trimming took off 5 bases at V and 6 bases at J, with 9 bases between the two ends. Germline V lookup: CDR1 MGHRA, CDR2 YSYEKL. The CDR3 runs 12 residues. DNA of the CDR3: TGCGCCAGCAGCTCCCAGAGGGATACGCAGTATTTT. Its translation: CASSSQRDTQYF.

This chain links TRBV25-1 with TRBJ2-1; D remains ambiguous. With 4 bases removed from V and 8 bases from J, the gap between germline ends came to 9 bases. Germline CDR1 is MGHDK and CDR2 is SYGVNS. This CDR3 has 12 residues. The CDR3 here is CASSVGWDEQFF. In DNA form, the CDR3 reads TGTGCCAGCAGTGTGGGATGGGATGAGCAGTTCTTC.

In nucleotides, the CDR3 is TGTGCCATGGGCCCCGGTCTCGCGAGCTCCTACAATGAGCAGTTCTTC. It yields the protein CAMGPGLASSYNEQFF. The chain is built from TRBV5-6 and TRBJ2-1, with unresolved D. The CDR3 totals 16 residues. V lost 9 bases, J lost 0 bases, and 19 bases lay in between. Germline V gives CDR1 SGHDT, CDR2 YYEEEE.

The V and J genes are TRBV30 and TRBJ1-5; D is undetermined. The CDR3 is made up of 12 amino acids. V lost 2 bases, J lost 2 bases, and 4 bases lay in between. Germline V gene sequence: CDR1 GTSNPN, CDR2 SVGIG (reference sequence). CDR3: CAWSPRNQPQHF. The CDR3 DNA sequence: TGTGCCTGGAGTCCCCGCAATCAGCCCCAGCATTTT.

This clonotype has just a few counts. V and J are TRBV19 and TRBJ2-2, with 9 bases identical to TRBD2. Germline CDR1 reads LNHDA; CDR2 reads SQIVND (reference sequence). Trimming removed 0 bases from V and 2 bases from J; junction bases left unmatched: 10. This CDR3 is built from 19 residues. CDR3 region: CASSIDLFQRGDNTGELFF. CDR3 nucleotide sequence: TGTGCCAGTAGTATAGATCTATTCCAGCGGGGGGATAACACCGGGGAGCTGTTTTTT.

V usage is TRBV7-9 and J usage is TRBJ2-3, with D perhaps matching TRBD2 (7 bases). The germline CDR1 and CDR2 sequences are SEHNR and FQNEAQ (reference sequence). The ends were cut back, 1 base at V and 4 bases at J, with 9 bases in the middle. The CDR3 is 14 residues long. In DNA, the CDR3 is TGTGCCAGCAGCTTAGTGCGGGGGCCAGATACGCAGTATTTT. Its protein product is CASSLVRGPDTQYF.

The chain links TRBV5-1 to TRBJ2-5; 8 positions agree with TRBD2. CDR1 is SGHRS and CDR2 is YFSETQ in the germline V gene. This CDR3 comprises 14 residues. Trimming at V came to 0 bases and at J to 6 bases, leaving 4 bases not matched to a gene. CDR3 sequence reads: CASSLVLAAKTQYF. CDR3 in DNA: TGCGCCAGCAGCTTGGTACTAGCGGCAAAGACCCAGTACTTC.

This clonotype was counted a few times. V is TRBV10-3 and J is TRBJ1-1; 7 nucleotides align to TRBD1. V gave up 2 bases and J gave up 4 bases; unmatched junction bases: 7. The CDR3 length is 15 residues. The germline V gene has CDR1 ENHRY and CDR2 SYGVKD. CDR3 bases: TGTGCCATCAGTGAGCGAGGAGAGGGGGCCACTGAAGCTTTCTTT. It codes for CAISERGEGATEAFF.